This record looks at one T cell receptor beta chain sequence and its context. Its antigen is still unknown. This record comes from a study of Graves' ophthalmopathy and Graves' hyperthyroidism. At the level of the study: Stable hyperthyroidism referred to disease that showed no ophthalmopathy within 18 months of follow-up.

Uncontrolled infections, other autoimmune diseases, pregnancy or lactation barred patients from enrollment. Each diagnosis was determined on the basis of clinical symptoms, serum thyroxine, TRAb, thyroid ultrasound and orbital computed tomography. The germline gives CDR1 SQVTM, CDR2 ANQGSEA. This CDR3 region has 12 residues. The V gene end was trimmed by 7 bases and the J gene end by 5 bases; junction bases not matched to a gene: 7. Researchers took RNA transcripts and amplified TCR beta CDR3 regions from them. The first-round RT-PCR employed HTBI primers together with the Qiagen OneStep RT-PCR kit. A multiplex PCR was then performed as the second round. TCRdb re-analysed the multiplex PCR reads in MiXCR, keeping a single row per CDR3 protein. The sample lists 900,000 to 1,200,000 distinct CDR3 sequences; 35% to 40% were seen once. General observations from the study: The model predicted progression of ophthalmopathy with a sensitivity of roughly 70%, and its specificity was about 76%.

The origin of this receptor is an adult man with Graves' hyperthyroidism. The source material was peripheral blood or thyroid tissue (not recorded which). This chain links TRBV29-1 with TRBJ2-5; 7 bases agree with TRBD2. CDR3 protein: CSGTRESETQYF. Here the CDR3 DNA reads TGCAGCGGGACTAGGGAGTCGGAGACCCAGTACTTC. The full variable domain, its missing parts supplied by reference TRBV29-1 and TRBJ2-5, is SAVISQKPSRDICQRGTSLTIQCQVDSQVTMMFWYRQQPGQSLTLIATANQGSEATYESGFVIDKFPISRPNLTFSTLTVSNMSPEDSSIYLCSGTRESETQYFGPGTRLLVL.